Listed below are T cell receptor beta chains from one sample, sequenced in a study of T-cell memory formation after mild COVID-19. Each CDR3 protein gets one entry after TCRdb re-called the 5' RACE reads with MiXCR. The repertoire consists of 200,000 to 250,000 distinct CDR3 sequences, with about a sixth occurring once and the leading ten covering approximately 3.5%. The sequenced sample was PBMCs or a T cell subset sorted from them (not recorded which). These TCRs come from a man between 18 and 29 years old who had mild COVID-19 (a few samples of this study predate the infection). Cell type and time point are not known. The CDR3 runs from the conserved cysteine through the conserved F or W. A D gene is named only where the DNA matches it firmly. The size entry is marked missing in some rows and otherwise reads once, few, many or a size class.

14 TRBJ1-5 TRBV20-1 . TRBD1 CSARIGQGNQPQHF TGCAGTGCTAGGATCGGACAGGGGAATCAGCCCCAGCATTTT
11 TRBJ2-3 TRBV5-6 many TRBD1 CASRQGDTQYF TGTGCCAGCAGACAGGGGGATACGCAGTATTTT
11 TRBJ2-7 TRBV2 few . CASSAPREQYF TGTGCCAGCAGTGCTCCTCGAGAGCAGTACTTC
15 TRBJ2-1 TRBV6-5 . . CASSYERTALRGQFF TGTGCCAGCAGTTACGAACGGACGGCCCTACGGGGGCAGTTCTTC
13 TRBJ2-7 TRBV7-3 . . CADGGHITHEQDF TGTGCCGACGGGGGGCACATCACCCACGAGCAGGACTTC
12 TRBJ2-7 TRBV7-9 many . CASSLGGGEQYF TGTGCCAGCAGCTTAGGGGGTGGCGAGCAGTACTTC
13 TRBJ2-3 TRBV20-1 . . CSARDTTTDTQYF TGCAGTGCTAGAGATACGACTACAGATACGCAGTATTTT
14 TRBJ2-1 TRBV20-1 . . CSARKSLVNAEQFF TGCAGTGCTAGAAAGTCGCTAGTTAATGCTGAGCAGTTCTTC
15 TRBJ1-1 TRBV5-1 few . CASSFSSPGDTEAFF TGCGCCAGCAGCTTTTCCTCTCCCGGGGACACTGAAGCTTTCTTT
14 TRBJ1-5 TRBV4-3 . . CASIGWGASQPQHF TGCGCCAGCATTGGTTGGGGGGCTAGTCAGCCCCAGCATTTT
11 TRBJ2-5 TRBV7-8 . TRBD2 CATRGGETQYF TGTGCCACCCGGGGGGGAGAGACCCAGTACTTC
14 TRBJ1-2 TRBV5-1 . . CASSVSAVRYGYTF TGCGCCAGCAGTGTATCAGCGGTTCGCTATGGCTACACCTTC
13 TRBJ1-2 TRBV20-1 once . CSAASGQFGGYTF TGCAGTGCAGCATCGGGACAATTCGGGGGCTACACCTTC
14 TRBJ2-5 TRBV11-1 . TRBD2 CASSPGLAGEAQYF TGTGCCAGCAGTCCTGGACTAGCGGGGGAGGCCCAGTACTTC
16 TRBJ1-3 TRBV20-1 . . CSAGTTSGPGGNTIYF TGCAGTGCTGGGACCACATCGGGCCCCGGCGGAAACACCATATATTTT
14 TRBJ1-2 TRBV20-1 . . CSATRGGLNYGYTF TGCAGTGCTACCCGGGGGGGGCTAAACTATGGCTACACCTTC
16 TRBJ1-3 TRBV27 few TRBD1 CASSLRGPGSGNTIYF TGTGCCAGCAGCCTCAGGGGGCCCGGCTCTGGAAACACCATATATTTT
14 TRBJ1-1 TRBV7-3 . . CASSLTHPGTEAFF TGTGCCAGCAGCTTAACCCACCCGGGTACTGAAGCTTTCTTT
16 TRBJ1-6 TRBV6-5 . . CASSYSGTWVGSPLHF TGTGCCAGCAGTTACTCAGGGACTTGGGTTGGTTCACCCCTCCACTTT
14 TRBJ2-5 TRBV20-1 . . CSARFTRGQETQYF TGCAGTGCTAGATTCACTAGGGGGCAAGAGACCCAGTACTTC
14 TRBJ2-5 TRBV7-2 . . CASSLVTGTETQYF TGTGCCAGCAGCTTAGTAACAGGGACGGAGACCCAGTACTTC
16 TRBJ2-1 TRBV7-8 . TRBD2 CASSWKGTSGGAVQFF TGTGCCAGCAGCTGGAAAGGGACTAGCGGGGGGGCTGTGCAGTTCTTC
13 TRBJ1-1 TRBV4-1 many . CASSLLWNTEAFF TGCGCCAGCAGCCTCCTCTGGAACACTGAAGCTTTCTTT
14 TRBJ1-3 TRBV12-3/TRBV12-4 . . CASSFGPAGNTIYF TGTGCCAGCAGTTTTGGTCCGGCTGGAAACACCATATATTTT
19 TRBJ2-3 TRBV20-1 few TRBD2 CSARTLPRTSGGYTDTQYF TGCAGTGCTAGAACACTCCCTAGGACTAGCGGGGGGTATACAGATACGCAGTATTTT
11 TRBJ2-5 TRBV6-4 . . CASWEWETQYF TGTGCCAGCTGGGAGTGGGAGACCCAGTACTTC
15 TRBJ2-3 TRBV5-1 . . CASSYGLFPPDTQYF TGCGCCAGCAGCTATGGACTTTTCCCCCCAGATACGCAGTATTTT
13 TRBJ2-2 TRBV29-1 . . CSVGLVSAGELFF TGCAGCGTTGGACTAGTATCGGCCGGGGAGCTGTTTTTT
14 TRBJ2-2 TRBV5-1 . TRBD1 CASSPGQFTGELFF TGCGCCAGCAGCCCGGGACAGTTCACCGGGGAGCTGTTTTTT
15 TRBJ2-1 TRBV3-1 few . CASSQALAGYNEQFF TGTGCCAGCAGCCAGGCCCTAGCAGGATACAATGAGCAGTTCTTC
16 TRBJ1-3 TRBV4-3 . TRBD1 CASSPRFGQGVNTIYF TGCGCCAGCAGCCCAAGATTCGGACAGGGTGTAAACACCATATATTTT
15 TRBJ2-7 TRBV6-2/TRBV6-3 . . CASSPPGTANYEQYF TGTGCCAGCAGCCCACCCGGGACGGCGAACTACGAGCAGTACTTC
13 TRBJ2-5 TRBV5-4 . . CASSLDFIATQYF TGTGCCAGCAGCCTCGACTTCATCGCGACCCAGTACTTC
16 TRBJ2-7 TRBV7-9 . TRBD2 CASSSPGTSGGGEQYF TGTGCCAGCAGCTCACCCGGGACTAGCGGGGGAGGTGAGCAGTACTTC
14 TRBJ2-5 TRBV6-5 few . CASSYSIVGETQYF TGTGCCAGCAGTTACTCGATAGTGGGGGAGACCCAGTACTTC
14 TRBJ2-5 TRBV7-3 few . CASSLQGGGETQYF TGTGCCAGCAGCTTACAAGGGGGAGGAGAGACCCAGTACTTC
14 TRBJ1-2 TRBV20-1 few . CSAGRGSALDGYTF TGCAGTGCGGGGCGGGGCTCCGCCTTGGATGGCTACACCTTC
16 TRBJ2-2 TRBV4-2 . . CASSQGTASNTGELFF TGTGCCAGCAGCCAAGGGACGGCATCGAACACCGGGGAGCTGTTTTTT
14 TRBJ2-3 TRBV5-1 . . CASSLVSNQDTQYF TGCGCCAGCAGCTTGGTTTCTAATCAAGATACGCAGTATTTT
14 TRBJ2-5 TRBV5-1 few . CASSLSAGPETQYF TGCGCCAGCAGCTTGTCGGCGGGCCCTGAGACCCAGTACTTC
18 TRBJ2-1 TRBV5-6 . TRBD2 CASSRASGGNRAYNEQFF TGTGCCAGCAGTAGGGCTAGCGGGGGGAATCGAGCCTACAATGAGCAGTTCTTC
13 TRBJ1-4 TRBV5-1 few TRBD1 CASRQGPNEKLFF TGCGCCAGCAGACAGGGGCCTAATGAAAAACTGTTTTTT
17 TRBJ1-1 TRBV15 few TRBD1 CATSTDRGLWGNTEAFF TGTGCCACCAGCACGGACAGGGGGTTATGGGGGAACACTGAAGCTTTCTTT
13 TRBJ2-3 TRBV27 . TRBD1 CASSSQGSDTQYF TGTGCCAGCAGTTCACAGGGGTCAGATACGCAGTATTTT
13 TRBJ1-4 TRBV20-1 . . CSAQSRNNEKLFF TGCAGTGCTCAGTCCAGGAATAATGAAAAACTGTTTTTT
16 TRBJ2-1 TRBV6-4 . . CASSDSLGGSYNEQFF TGTGCCAGCAGTGACAGCCTCGGGGGCTCCTACAATGAGCAGTTCTTC